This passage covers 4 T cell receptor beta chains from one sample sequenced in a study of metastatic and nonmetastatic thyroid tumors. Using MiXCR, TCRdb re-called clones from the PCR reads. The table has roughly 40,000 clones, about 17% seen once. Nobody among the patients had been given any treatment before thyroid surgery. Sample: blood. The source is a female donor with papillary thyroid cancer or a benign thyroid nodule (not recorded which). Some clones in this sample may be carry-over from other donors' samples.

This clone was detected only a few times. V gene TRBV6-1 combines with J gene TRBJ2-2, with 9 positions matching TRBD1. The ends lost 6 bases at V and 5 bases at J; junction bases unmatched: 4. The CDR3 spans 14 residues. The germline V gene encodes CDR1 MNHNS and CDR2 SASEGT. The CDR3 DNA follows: TGTGCCAGCAGATGGGACAGGGTGACCGGGGAGCTGTTTTTT. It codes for CASRWDRVTGELFF.

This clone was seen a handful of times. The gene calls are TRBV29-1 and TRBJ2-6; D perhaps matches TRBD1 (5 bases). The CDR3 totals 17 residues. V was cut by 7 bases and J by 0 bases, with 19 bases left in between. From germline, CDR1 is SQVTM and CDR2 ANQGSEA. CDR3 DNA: TGCAGCGCTTGGGGCGCACGTAACCCCTCTGGGGCCAACGTCCTGACTTTC. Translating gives CSAWGARNPSGANVLTF.

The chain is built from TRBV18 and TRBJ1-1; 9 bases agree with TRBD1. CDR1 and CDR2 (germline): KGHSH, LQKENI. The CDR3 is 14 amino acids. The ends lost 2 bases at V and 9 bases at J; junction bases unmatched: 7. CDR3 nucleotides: TGTGCCAGCTCACCATCGGGACAGGGTTCCCAAGCTTTCTTT. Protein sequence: CASSPSGQGSQAFF.

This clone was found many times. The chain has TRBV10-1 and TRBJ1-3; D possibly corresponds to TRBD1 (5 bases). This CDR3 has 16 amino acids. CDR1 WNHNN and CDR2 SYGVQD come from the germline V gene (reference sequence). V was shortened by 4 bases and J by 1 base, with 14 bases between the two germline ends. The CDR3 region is CASSALRGSSGNTIYF. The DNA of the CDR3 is TGCGCCAGCAGTGCCTTAAGGGGAAGTTCTGGAAACACCATATATTTT.